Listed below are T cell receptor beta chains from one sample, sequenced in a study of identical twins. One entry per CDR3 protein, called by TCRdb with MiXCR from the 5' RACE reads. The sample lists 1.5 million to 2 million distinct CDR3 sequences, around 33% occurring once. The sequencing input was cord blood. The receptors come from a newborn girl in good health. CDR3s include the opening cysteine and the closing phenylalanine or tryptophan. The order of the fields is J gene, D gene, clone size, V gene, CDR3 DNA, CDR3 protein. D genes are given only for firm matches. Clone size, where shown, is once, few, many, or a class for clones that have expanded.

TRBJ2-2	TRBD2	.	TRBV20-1	TGCAGTGCTAGTCAACTAGCGGGGACCGGGGAGCTGTTTTTT	CSASQLAGTGELFF
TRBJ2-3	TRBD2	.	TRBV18	TGTGCCAGCTCACCCCTAGCGGGGGTGAACACAGATACGCAGTATTTT	CASSPLAGVNTDTQYF
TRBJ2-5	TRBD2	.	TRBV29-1	TGCAGCGTTGTCGGACTAGCGGGTCAGACCCAGTACTTC	CSVVGLAGQTQYF
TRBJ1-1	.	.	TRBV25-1	TGTGCCAGCAGGGGAGTTCTCCGTACTGAAGCTTTCTTT	CASRGVLRTEAFF
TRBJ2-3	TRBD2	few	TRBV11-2	TGTGCCAGCAGCTTTAGGGGACTAGCGGGGGCCCCCTATACGCAGTATTTT	CASSFRGLAGAPYTQYF
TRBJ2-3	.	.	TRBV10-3	TGTGCCATCAGATTAGCGGAAAGCACAGATACGCAGTATTTT	CAIRLAESTDTQYF
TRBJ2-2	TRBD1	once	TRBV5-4	TGTGCCAGCACCATTCGGGGACAGCGGCACACCGGGGAGCTGTTTTTT	CASTIRGQRHTGELFF
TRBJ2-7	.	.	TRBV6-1	TGTGCCAGCAGTGATGTAGGGTACGAGCAGTACTTC	CASSDVGYEQYF
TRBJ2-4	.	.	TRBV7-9	TGTGCCAGCAGCTTAGCGACGACAGGTTCTTCTCTAGCCAAAAACATTCAGTACTTC	CASSLATTGSSLAKNIQYF
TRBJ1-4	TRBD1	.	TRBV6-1	TGTGCCAGCAGTGAAATGGACAGGGGGCGGTCAACTAATGAAAAACTGTTTTTT	CASSEMDRGRSTNEKLFF
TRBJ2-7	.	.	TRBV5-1	TGCGCCAGCAGCTTAGCGCCGGGACCGAGCGAGCAGTACTTC	CASSLAPGPSEQYF
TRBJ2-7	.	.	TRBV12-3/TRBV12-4	TGTGCCAGCAGTTCCAGCGTCAGGGTTCCTCTCTACGGGCAGTACTTC	CASSSSVRVPLYGQYF
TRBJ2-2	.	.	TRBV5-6	TGTGCCAGCAGCTTGGCGGTTGGCGGGGAGCTGTTTTTT	CASSLAVGGELFF
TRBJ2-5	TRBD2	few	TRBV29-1	TGCAGCGTTGCGCTAGCGGTACAAGAGACCCAGTACTTC	CSVALAVQETQYF
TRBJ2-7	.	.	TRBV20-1	TGCAGTGCCCCAACCCAATCCTACGAGCAGTACTTC	CSAPTQSYEQYF
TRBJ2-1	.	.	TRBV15	TGTGCCACCAGCAGAGTTTCTTTTAACTCCTACGATGAGCAGTTCTTC	CATSRVSFNSYDEQFF
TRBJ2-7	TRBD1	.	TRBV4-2	TGTGCCAGCAGCCAAGATCGGACAGGTTTTACCCTCGAGCAGTACTTC	CASSQDRTGFTLEQYF
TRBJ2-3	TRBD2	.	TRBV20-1	TGCAGTGCTAGTGCCCTAGCGGGGGGGCAAGATACGCAGTATTTT	CSASALAGGQDTQYF
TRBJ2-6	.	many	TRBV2	TGTGCCAGCAATGATGACTCTGGGGCCAACGTCCTGACTTTC	CASNDDSGANVLTF
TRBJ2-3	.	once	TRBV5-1	TGCGCCAGCACCCTGGACGCCACAGGTACGCAGTATTTT	CASTLDATGTQYF
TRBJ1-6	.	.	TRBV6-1	TGTGCCAGCAGCTTTAAAGGGGGGGGCAATTCACCCCTCCACTTT	CASSFKGGGNSPLHF
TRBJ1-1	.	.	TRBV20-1	TGCAGACCTACACGATCGAACACTGAAGCTTTCTTT	CRPTRSNTEAFF
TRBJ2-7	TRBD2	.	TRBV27	TGTGCCAGCAGTTTACTGAAGCACCGGGGGGTTGTCCACGAGCAGTACTTC	CASSLLKHRGVVHEQYF
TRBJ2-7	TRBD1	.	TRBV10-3	TGTGCCATCAGGGAACAACCCCGGGACAGGGGTAACGAGCAGTACTTC	CAIREQPRDRGNEQYF
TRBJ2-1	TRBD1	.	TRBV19	TGTGCCAGTACCCGGGACAGGGGTCTCAATGAGCAGTTCTTC	CASTRDRGLNEQFF
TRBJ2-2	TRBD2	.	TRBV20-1	TGCAGTGCTAGTTGGACTAGCATCACCGGGGAGCTGTTTTTT	CSASWTSITGELFF
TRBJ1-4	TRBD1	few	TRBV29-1	TGCAGCGTTGATCTGACAGGGGTAAATGAAAAACTGTTTTTT	CSVDLTGVNEKLFF
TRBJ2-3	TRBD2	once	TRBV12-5	TGTGCTAGTGGTTCGGGACTAGCGGAGGGCACAGATACGCAGTATTTT	CASGSGLAEGTDTQYF
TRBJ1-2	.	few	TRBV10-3	TGTGCCATCTTCGGGGCTTCACGTGGCTACACCTTC	CAIFGASRGYTF
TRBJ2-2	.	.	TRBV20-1	TGCAGTGCTAGAAAGACAGCGAACACCGGGGAGCTGTTTTTT	CSARKTANTGELFF
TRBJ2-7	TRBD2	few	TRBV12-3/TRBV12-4	TGTGCCAGCAGTTTAAGAGCGGGGGGCATCTACGAGCAGTACTTC	CASSLRAGGIYEQYF
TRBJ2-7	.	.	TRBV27	TGTGCCAGCAGTTTTGGGCTGGGAAGCGGAATCTACGAGCAGTACTTC	CASSFGLGSGIYEQYF
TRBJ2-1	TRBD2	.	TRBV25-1	TGTGCCAGCAGTGAAACCCCGGACAAACGAGGCGGGAGGCCTTACAATGAGCAGTTCTTC	CASSETPDKRGGRPYNEQFF
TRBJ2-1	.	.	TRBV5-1	TGCGCCAGCAGCTTGGACAGGGGGGGGGATGAGCAGTTCTTC	CASSLDRGGDEQFF
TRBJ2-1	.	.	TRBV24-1	TGTGCCACCAGTGTGGGTAGCGGATTCGGCAATGAGCAGTTCTTC	CATSVGSGFGNEQFF
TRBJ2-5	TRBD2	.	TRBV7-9	TGTGCCAGCAGCTTAGCGGGGGGGATAGAAGAGACCCAGTACTTC	CASSLAGGIEETQYF
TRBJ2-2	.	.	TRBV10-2	TGCGCCAGCAGTGTAAACAGGCTTAACACCGGGGAGCTGTTTTTT	CASSVNRLNTGELFF
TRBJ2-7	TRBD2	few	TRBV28	TGTGCCAGCAGTGCACTAGCGGGAGGCGAGCAGTACTTC	CASSALAGGEQYF
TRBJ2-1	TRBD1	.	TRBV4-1	TGCGCCAGCAGCCAAGATTTCGAGGGGGCTTCCTACAATGAGCAGTTCTTC	CASSQDFEGASYNEQFF
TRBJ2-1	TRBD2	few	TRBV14	TGTGCCAGCACCTTTCGCGGGGGGGCCAATGAGCAGTTCTTC	CASTFRGGANEQFF
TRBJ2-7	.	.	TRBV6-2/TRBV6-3	TGTGCCAGCAGTTCTTTAGCCCTCCTTCAGCGCTACGAGCAGTACTTC	CASSSLALLQRYEQYF
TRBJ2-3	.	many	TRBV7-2	TGTGCCAGCAGCTTAGCTAGACCCACAGATACGCAGTATTTT	CASSLARPTDTQYF
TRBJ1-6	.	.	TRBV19	TGTGCCAGTAGTATAGTCCCAGGACGAAATTCACCCCTCCACTTT	CASSIVPGRNSPLHF
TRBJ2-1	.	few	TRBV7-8	TGTGCCAGCAGCTTAGCATTGCTCTACAATGAGCAGTTCTTC	CASSLALLYNEQFF
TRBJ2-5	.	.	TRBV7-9	TGTGCCAGCAGCTTAGCCCGGACAACCCAAGAGACCCAGTACTTC	CASSLARTTQETQYF
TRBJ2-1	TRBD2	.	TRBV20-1	TGCAGTGCCGAAAAGCGGGAGGGGATCAATGAGCAGTTCTTC	CSAEKREGINEQFF
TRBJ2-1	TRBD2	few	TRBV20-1	TGCAGTGCTAGAGATCCGCGGGGGGGAAACAATGAGCAGTTCTTC	CSARDPRGGNNEQFF